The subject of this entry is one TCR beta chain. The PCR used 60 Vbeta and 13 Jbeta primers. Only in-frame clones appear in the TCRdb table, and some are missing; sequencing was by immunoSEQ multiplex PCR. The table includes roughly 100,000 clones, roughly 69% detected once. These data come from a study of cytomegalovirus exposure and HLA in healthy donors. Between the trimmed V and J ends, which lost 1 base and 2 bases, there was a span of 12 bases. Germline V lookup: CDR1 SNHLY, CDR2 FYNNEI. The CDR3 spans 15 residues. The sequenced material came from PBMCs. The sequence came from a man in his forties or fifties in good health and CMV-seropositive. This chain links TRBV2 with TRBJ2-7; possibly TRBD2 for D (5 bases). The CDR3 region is CASSEGPSPTYEQYF. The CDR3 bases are TGTGCCAGCAGTGAAGGACCTAGCCCTACCTACGAGCAGTACTTC.